This T cell receptor (beta chain) was recorded in a study of blood T cell repertoires in COVID-19. This clone was seen more than once but under ten times. The same CDR3 is also encoded by other DNA sequences in this sample. Sequenced by immunoSEQ multiplex PCR; TCRdb stores in-frame clones only, minus some. The data show some 190,000 clones, more than 60% seen once. Germline CDR1 reads MNHEY; CDR2 reads SVGAGI. V lost 2 bases and J lost 6, with 8 bases in between. CDR3 length equals 13 residues. Material: peripheral blood. V usage is TRBV6-5 and J usage is TRBJ1-5; possible D gene TRBD1, 6 bases. This TCR was sampled from a woman aged 50 to 60 with acute or convalescent COVID-19. The CDR3 is CASSYGRGQPQHF. CDR3 in DNA: TGTGCCAGCAGTTACGGCAGGGGTCAGCCCCAGCATTTT.